A single sample is the source of the 4 T cell receptor beta chains below, sequenced in a study of blood T cell repertoires in COVID-19. Produced via immunoSEQ multiplex PCR; TCRdb's table is partial and in-frame only. The sample includes hundreds of thousands of clones, about 90% of them seen just once. Material: PBMCs or T cells enriched from blood (not recorded which). The receptors originated from a woman aged 25 to 39 with acute COVID-19.

The chain joins TRBV7-9 to TRBJ2-7, with D possibly TRBD1 on 6 matching bases. The ends were cut back, 3 bases at V and 6 bases at J, with 15 bases in the middle. Germline V gives CDR1 SEHNR, CDR2 FQNEAQ (reference sequence). This CDR3 has 14 amino acids. The CDR3, as DNA: TGTGCCAGCAGCTTTAATTCGGCAGGGGTCGAGCAGTACTTC. This sequence encodes CASSFNSAGVEQYF.

In this sample, this clone turned up a few times. CDR3 coding DNA: TGTGCCAGCACCGGGGACAGGGGGGCAGCTTTCTTT. Protein sequence: CASTGDRGAAFF. The chain links TRBV2 to TRBJ1-1; 11 bases line up with TRBD1. Germline CDR1 SNHLY, CDR2 FYNNEI. This CDR3 is built from 12 residues. V trimming: 7 bases; J trimming: 10 bases; junction bases outside the gene matches: 5.

This chain uses TRBV2 with TRBJ2-4; D is unclear. The CDR3 runs to 13 residues. Trimming removed 4 bases at V and 7 bases at J, with 11 bases between. Germline V CDR1 and CDR2: SNHLY, FYNNEI. CDR3 DNA: TGTGCCAGCAGTGGGTCGCTAGTGAACATTCAGTACTTC. Translating it yields CASSGSLVNIQYF.

The V and J genes are TRBV10-2 and TRBJ2-3; 10 nucleotides match TRBD2. Germline-derived CDR1 and CDR2 are WSHSY and SAAADI. The CDR3 is 14 residues long. V gave up 8 bases and J gave up 6 bases; unmatched junction bases: 8. The CDR3 region is CASSGSGRADTQYF. CDR3 DNA sequence: TGCGCCAGCTCGGGAAGCGGGAGGGCGGATACGCAGTATTTT.